This is a list of T cell receptor beta chains from one sample in a study of cytomegalovirus exposure and HLA in healthy donors. Data came from immunoSEQ multiplex PCR; TCRdb stores just in-frame clones and leaves some out. The sample has hundreds of thousands of clones, approximately 87% seen once. The sample was PBMCs. These receptors all stem from a woman under 30 in good health and CMV-seronegative. CDR3s include the opening cysteine and the closing phenylalanine or tryptophan.

V gene	J gene	CDR3 protein
TRBV30	TRBJ1-4	CAWSLGLRAGEKLFF
TRBV6-5	TRBJ1-3	CASSFESGNTIYF
TRBV11-2	TRBJ2-3	CASSLLAGPHSTDTQYF
TRBV6-1	TRBJ1-4	CASKRFDRFNEKLFF
TRBV9	TRBJ1-2	CASSAPADGYTF
TRBV4-2	TRBJ2-5	CASSQVAGAQETQYF
TRBV5-1	TRBJ1-2	CASRALQGFYGYTF
TRBV2	TRBJ1-4	CASSADLATNEKLFF
TRBV6-6	TRBJ1-2	CASSYGEGHYGYTF
TRBV29-1	TRBJ1-5	CSVEDLGTQHF
TRBV5-1	TRBJ1-2	CASSAGTGIGYTF
TRBV5-1	TRBJ2-3	CASSLGRSTDTQYF
TRBV5-6	TRBJ2-1	CASSLDRADEQFF
TRBV6-5	TRBJ2-1	CASSHQPSSYNEQFF
TRBV7-2	TRBJ1-5	CASSLARTGDQPQHF
TRBV30	TRBJ2-5	CARGGRIAGETQYF
TRBV18	TRBJ2-1	CASSPPPAGYNEQFF
TRBV7-9	TRBJ2-7	CASSFTGNPYEQYF
TRBV27	TRBJ2-2	CASRTTRNTGELFF
TRBV30	TRBJ1-5	CAWKPDISNQPQHF
TRBV19	TRBJ2-5	CASSMGRLAGGQETQYF
TRBV9	TRBJ1-4	CASSRGSEEKLFF